What follows are 29 T cell receptor beta chains derived from one specimen sequenced in a study of CD8 T cells in Susac syndrome. RNA was extracted with the RNeasy kit, and a quantity of 0.5 to 1 ug was reverse transcribed using random hexamers. Each CDR3 protein gets one entry after TCRdb re-called the immunoSEQ multiplex PCR reads with MiXCR. Of 140,000 to 150,000 distinct CDR3 sequences in the sample, around 95% were seen once. Specimen: CD4+ T cells from PBMCs. Receptors were obtained from a human donor with Susac syndrome.

V and J are TRBV15 and TRBJ2-7; D might be TRBD1 or TRBD2, each matching 6 bases. The CDR3 contains 14 residues. Between the trimmed V and J ends, which lost 3 bases and 1 base, there was a span of 10 bases. The germline V gene has CDR1 LNHNV and CDR2 YYDKDF (reference sequence). CDR3 in amino acids: CATSREGGSYEQYF. The CDR3 coding sequence is TGTGCCACCAGCAGGGAGGGGGGATCCTACGAGCAGTACTTC.

The chain has TRBV6-5 and TRBJ2-7; D gene uncertain. Looked up from germline, CDR1 is MNHEY and CDR2 is SVGAGI. Trimming took 0 bases from V and 6 from J, leaving 15 bases between them. The CDR3 consists of 15 residues. CDR3 sequence (DNA): TGTGCCAGCAGTTACTCGATTGGGAAAGCGAGCGAGCAGTACTTC. This translates into CASSYSIGKASEQYF.

The gene calls are TRBV2 and TRBJ2-5, with unresolved D. Between the trimmed V and J ends, which lost 2 bases and 4 bases, there was a span of 5 bases. The CDR3 extends over 12 amino acids. From germline, CDR1 is SNHLY and CDR2 FYNNEI. The chain's CDR3 is CASSELRETQYF. CDR3 in DNA: TGTGCCAGCAGTGAATTGCGAGAGACCCAGTACTTC.

This clonotype was observed once. The genes are TRBV3-1 and TRBJ1-2; D uncertain. The germline gives CDR1 LGHDT, CDR2 YNNKEL (reference sequence). V shed 1 base and J shed 3 bases, with 15 bases lying between them. This CDR3 comprises 16 residues. The CDR3, as DNA: TGTGCCAGCAGCCAAGGTGTTCGACGCAGAGACTATGGCTACACCTTC. It codes for CASSQGVRRRDYGYTF.

This clonotype showed up just a few times. CDR3 sequence (DNA): TGCAGCGTTGAAGAAACGCAAGCTTTCTTT. Protein sequence: CSVEETQAFF. J is TRBJ1-1 and V is TRBV29-1, with D unresolved. The CDR3 runs to 10 residues. Trimming removed 0 bases from V and 9 bases from J, with 5 bases in between. Germline loops: CDR1 SQVTM, CDR2 ANQGSEA.

The chain carries TRBV4-2 and TRBJ2-3, with 12 bases fitting TRBD2. Unmatched junction bases numbered 1, after V lost 4 bases and J lost 2 bases. The CDR3 loop spans 15 amino acids. The germline V gene has CDR1 LGHNA and CDR2 YNFKEQ. The CDR3 DNA reads TGTGCCAGCAGCCGGACTAGCGGGGACACAGATACGCAGTATTTT. It translates to CASSRTSGDTDTQYF.

A few counts support this clonotype. This chain connects TRBV5-4 to TRBJ1-4; D is ambiguous. This CDR3 has 14 residues. Germline lookup yields CDR1 SGHNT and CDR2 YYREEE (reference sequence). Trimming removed 2 bases from V and 0 bases from J, with 5 bases in between. CDR3 protein: CASSFSATNEKLFF. The CDR3 nucleotides are TGTGCCAGCAGCTTCAGCGCAACTAATGAAAAACTGTTTTTT.

This chain links TRBV3-1 with TRBJ1-5; the match to TRBD1 covers 8 bases. The length of the CDR3 is 16 residues. Losses at the gene ends were 1 base for V and 5 bases for J; bases not matched to a gene: 7. Germline CDR1 is LGHDT and CDR2 is YNNKEL (reference sequence). The CDR3 DNA sequence: TGTGCCAGCAGCCAAGGAAGACAGGGGTCGTATCAGCCCCAGCATTTT. Translated: CASSQGRQGSYQPQHF.

The J gene is TRBJ2-7, the V gene TRBV15, with D perhaps matching TRBD2 (5 bases). The CDR3 spans 12 residues. Germline CDR1 reads LNHNV; CDR2 reads YYDKDF (reference sequence). V was cut by 5 bases and J by 10 bases, with 15 bases left in between. CDR3 in DNA: TGTGCCACCAGCCCGGGATCCCAGAATCAGTACTTC. It yields the protein CATSPGSQNQYF.

A few counts support this clonotype. The chain is built from TRBV6-5 and TRBJ1-6, with D hard to call. Germline V gives CDR1 MNHEY, CDR2 SVGAGI. There are 9 residues in the CDR3. V was pared by 8 bases and J by 9 bases, with 2 bases between. The CDR3 region is CASGSPLHF. DNA of the CDR3: TGTGCCAGCGGTTCACCCCTCCACTTT.

The J gene is TRBJ1-1, the V gene TRBV10-3, with D tentatively TRBD1 (5 bases). Looked up from germline, CDR1 is ENHRY and CDR2 is SYGVKD. The CDR3 spans 11 residues. V was pared by 2 bases and J by 9 bases, with 7 bases between. The CDR3 protein is CAISEGTKAFF. The CDR3 nucleotides are TGTGCCATCAGTGAGGGGACGAAAGCTTTCTTT.

The V gene is TRBV6-2 or TRBV6-3, the J gene TRBJ2-1; TRBD2 might be the D (5 bases). This CDR3 has 13 amino acids. Looked up from germline, CDR1 is MNHEY and CDR2 is SVGEGT. V lost 2 bases and J lost 9, with 11 bases in between. The CDR3 DNA is TGTGCCAGCAGTTACCCCCAACTAGGTGAGCAGTTCTTC. It encodes CASSYPQLGEQFF.

The rearrangement links TRBV7-6 to TRBJ1-5, with D perhaps matching TRBD1 (5 bases). The CDR3 runs 15 residues. Germline V gene lookup returns CDR1 SGHVS and CDR2 FNYEAQ. Trimming cost V 0 bases and J 7 bases, with 13 bases left between them. This chain's CDR3 is CASSLALGEGQPQHF. CDR3 DNA: TGTGCCAGCAGCTTAGCCCTGGGGGAGGGACAGCCCCAGCATTTT.

V usage is TRBV20-1 and J usage is TRBJ2-1, with 9 bases aligning to TRBD2. V lost 6 bases and J lost 9; bases outside the gene matches: 6. This CDR3 is built from 12 residues. Per the germline V gene, CDR1 is DFQATT and CDR2 is SNEGSKA (reference sequence). CDR3 amino acids: CSAAGGLSEQFF. In DNA, the CDR3 is TGCAGTGCCGCGGGAGGGTTAAGTGAGCAGTTCTTC.

The J gene is TRBJ1-2, the V gene TRBV2; 7 nucleotides line up with TRBD1. Germline values: CDR1 SNHLY, CDR2 FYNNEI. This CDR3 contains 13 residues. V gave up 6 bases and J gave up 4 bases; unmatched junction bases: 5. The CDR3, as DNA: TGTGCCAGCAGACCAGGGGGGGCCTATGGCTACACCTTC. It encodes CASRPGGAYGYTF.

The chain uses TRBV5-1 and TRBJ1-1; 7 nucleotides match TRBD1. Trimming removed 0 bases from V and 2 bases from J; junction bases left unmatched: 4. This CDR3 has 15 amino acids. CDR1 and CDR2 (germline): SGHRS, YFSETQ. The CDR3 sequence is CASSLGGQDNTEAFF. DNA of the CDR3: TGCGCCAGCAGCTTGGGAGGACAGGACAACACTGAAGCTTTCTTT.

The rearrangement joins TRBV4-1 to TRBJ2-1; D tentatively reads TRBD1 or TRBD2 (6 bases each). Deletions cut 1 base from V and 2 bases from J, with 12 bases between. There are 16 residues in the CDR3. Germline V gene lookup returns CDR1 MGHRA and CDR2 YSYEKL. The CDR3 protein is CASSQVGRGPYNEQFF. DNA of the CDR3: TGCGCCAGCAGCCAAGTTGGTCGGGGGCCCTACAATGAGCAGTTCTTC.

The count of this clonotype is one. This rearrangement joins TRBV28 to TRBJ1-3, with TRBD1 matching 10 bases. Germline trimming cut 4 bases from V and 4 bases from J; bases unmatched to any gene: 4. The CDR3 loop spans 15 amino acids. Germline-derived CDR1 and CDR2 are MDHEN and SYDVKM. The CDR3 nucleotides read TGTGCCAGCAGTTCCGGACAGGGGGGAGGAAACACCATATATTTT. It codes for CASSSGQGGGNTIYF.

CDR3 loop: CSARRQGPNQPQHF. CDR3 nucleotide sequence: TGCAGTGCTAGACGACAGGGACCCAATCAGCCCCAGCATTTT. V is TRBV20-1 and J is TRBJ1-5; 7 bases line up with TRBD1. V lost 2 bases to trimming and J lost 3 bases; unmatched junction nucleotides: 4. The CDR3 covers 14 residues. Germline loops: CDR1 DFQATT, CDR2 SNEGSKA (reference sequence).

This chain connects TRBV7-9 to TRBJ1-1; 7 bases match TRBD1. The CDR3 consists of 14 residues. Germline V gene lookup returns CDR1 SEHNR and CDR2 FQNEAQ (reference sequence). V was clipped by 5 bases and J by 5 bases; unmatched bases: 8. In DNA form, the CDR3 reads TGTGCCAGCAGCGGGGACAGCGCGGGAACTGAAGCTTTCTTT. This sequence encodes CASSGDSAGTEAFF.

A single count supports this clonotype. The chain has TRBV14 and TRBJ2-7, with TRBD1 matching 7 bases. The CDR3 extends over 14 amino acids. J was trimmed by 6 bases and V by 4 bases; bases with no gene match: 9. CDR1 and CDR2 (germline): SGHDN, FVKESK. In DNA form, the CDR3 reads TGTGCCAGCAGCCGGAACAGGGGCCCGGTCGAGCAGTACTTC. Translated, it gives CASSRNRGPVEQYF.

The V and J genes are TRBV11-2 and TRBJ2-3; 7 nucleotides match TRBD2. The CDR3 has 16 amino acids. The V segment lost 4 bases and the J segment 0 bases; nucleotides outside the gene matches: 7. The germline gives CDR1 SGHAT, CDR2 FQNNGV. CDR3 loop: CASSSRLALSTDTQYF. The CDR3 DNA is TGTGCCAGCAGCTCCCGACTAGCCCTAAGCACAGATACGCAGTATTTT. The variable domain in full, completed from reference TRBV11-2 and TRBJ2-3, reads EAGVAQSPRYKIIEKRQSVAFWCNPISGHATLYWYQQILGQGPKLLIQFQNNGVVDDSQLPKDRFSAERLKGVDSTLKIQPAKLEDSAVYLCASSSRLALSTDTQYFGPGTRLTVL.

The J gene is TRBJ1-4, the V gene TRBV20-1, with TRBD1 matching 7 bases. The germline gives CDR1 DFQATT, CDR2 SNEGSKA (reference sequence). With 0 bases clipped from V and 7 bases from J, the junction kept 8 bases outside the gene matches. The CDR3 extends over 15 amino acids. Here the CDR3 reads CSARDHQGGGEKLFF. CDR3 bases: TGCAGTGCTAGAGATCACCAGGGGGGCGGTGAAAAACTGTTTTTT.

The chain has TRBV28 and TRBJ1-5; 9 bases align to TRBD1. This CDR3 has 15 residues. Germline trimming cut 3 bases from V and 5 bases from J; bases unmatched to any gene: 5. Germline CDR1 MDHEN, CDR2 SYDVKM. CDR3 bases: TGTGCCAGCAGTTTGGACAGGGGTCCGTATCAGCCCCAGCATTTT. Its translation: CASSLDRGPYQPQHF.

J is TRBJ2-7 and V is TRBV7-2; D uncertain. CDR1 and CDR2 (germline): SGHTA, FQGNSA. CDR3 length: 11 amino acids. Trimming shortened V by 5 bases and J by 3 bases, and 5 bases separated the two germline ends. DNA of the CDR3: TGTGCCAGCAGCCAACTCTACGAGCAGTACTTC. Translating gives CASSQLYEQYF. Complete variable domain (other parts from reference TRBV7-2 and TRBJ2-7): GAGVSQSPSNKVTEKGKDVELRCDPISGHTALYWYRQSLGQGLEFLIYFQGNSAPDKSGLPSDRFSAERTGGSVSTLTIQRTQQEDSAVYLCASSQLYEQYFGPGTRLTVT.

V gene TRBV5-4 combines with J gene TRBJ1-1, with D perhaps matching TRBD1 (5 bases). The CDR3 extends over 17 amino acids. Trimming pared 4 bases from V and 2 bases from J, leaving 21 bases between. Germline CDR1 is SGHNT and CDR2 is YYREEE (reference sequence). CDR3 amino acids: CASSPGRGALANTEAFF. The CDR3 nucleotides read TGTGCCAGCAGCCCAGGACGAGGGGCATTGGCAAACACTGAAGCTTTCTTT.

This chain joins TRBV20-1 and TRBJ1-5, with D perhaps TRBD1 (6 bases). Germline V gene data show CDR1 as DFQATT and CDR2 as SNEGSKA (reference sequence). With 6 bases removed from V and 6 bases from J, the gap between germline ends came to 12 bases. The CDR3 is made up of 12 amino acids. CDR3 region: CSARGGTQPQHF. The DNA for the CDR3 is TGCAGTGCCAGGGGAGGGACTCAGCCCCAGCATTTT.

The V call is TRBV2, the J call TRBJ1-4; the D is unclear. This CDR3 is 17 amino acids long. The germline gives CDR1 SNHLY, CDR2 FYNNEI. Trimming shortened V by 2 bases and J by 0 bases, and 13 bases separated the two germline ends. In DNA form, the CDR3 reads TGTGCCAGCAGTGAAAAGGTTAATGTAGCAACTAATGAAAAACTGTTTTTT. Its protein product is CASSEKVNVATNEKLFF.

This clonotype was observed a single time. This chain links TRBV5-1 with TRBJ1-2; D unclear. This CDR3 is 14 amino acids long. The V end was cut by 0 bases, the J end by 4 bases, with 10 bases between. Germline CDR1 and CDR2: SGHRS and YFSETQ. The CDR3 DNA reads as TGCGCCAGCAGCTTGGACAGTGGTACCTATGGCTACACCTTC. It specifies CASSLDSGTYGYTF.